This record concerns one T cell receptor (beta chain) sequence. These data belong to a study of blood T cell repertoires in COVID-19. Libraries were prepared by immunoSEQ multiplex PCR; TCRdb keeps only in-frame clonotypes and omits some of them. Here the sample spans approximately 120,000 clones, over 80% being singletons. The receptor's source is a woman aged 55-70 years with acute or convalescent COVID-19. The sequenced sample consisted of peripheral blood.

This chain's CDR3 is CASSMVPADVTEAFF. CDR3 in DNA: TGTGCCAGCTCAATGGTTCCAGCGGATGTCACTGAAGCTTTCTTT. J is TRBJ1-1 and V is TRBV18, with D unclear. The CDR3 sequence is 15 residues long. Between the trimmed V and J ends, which lost 5 bases and 4 bases, there was a span of 17 bases. Germline assignment: CDR1 KGHSH and CDR2 LQKENI.